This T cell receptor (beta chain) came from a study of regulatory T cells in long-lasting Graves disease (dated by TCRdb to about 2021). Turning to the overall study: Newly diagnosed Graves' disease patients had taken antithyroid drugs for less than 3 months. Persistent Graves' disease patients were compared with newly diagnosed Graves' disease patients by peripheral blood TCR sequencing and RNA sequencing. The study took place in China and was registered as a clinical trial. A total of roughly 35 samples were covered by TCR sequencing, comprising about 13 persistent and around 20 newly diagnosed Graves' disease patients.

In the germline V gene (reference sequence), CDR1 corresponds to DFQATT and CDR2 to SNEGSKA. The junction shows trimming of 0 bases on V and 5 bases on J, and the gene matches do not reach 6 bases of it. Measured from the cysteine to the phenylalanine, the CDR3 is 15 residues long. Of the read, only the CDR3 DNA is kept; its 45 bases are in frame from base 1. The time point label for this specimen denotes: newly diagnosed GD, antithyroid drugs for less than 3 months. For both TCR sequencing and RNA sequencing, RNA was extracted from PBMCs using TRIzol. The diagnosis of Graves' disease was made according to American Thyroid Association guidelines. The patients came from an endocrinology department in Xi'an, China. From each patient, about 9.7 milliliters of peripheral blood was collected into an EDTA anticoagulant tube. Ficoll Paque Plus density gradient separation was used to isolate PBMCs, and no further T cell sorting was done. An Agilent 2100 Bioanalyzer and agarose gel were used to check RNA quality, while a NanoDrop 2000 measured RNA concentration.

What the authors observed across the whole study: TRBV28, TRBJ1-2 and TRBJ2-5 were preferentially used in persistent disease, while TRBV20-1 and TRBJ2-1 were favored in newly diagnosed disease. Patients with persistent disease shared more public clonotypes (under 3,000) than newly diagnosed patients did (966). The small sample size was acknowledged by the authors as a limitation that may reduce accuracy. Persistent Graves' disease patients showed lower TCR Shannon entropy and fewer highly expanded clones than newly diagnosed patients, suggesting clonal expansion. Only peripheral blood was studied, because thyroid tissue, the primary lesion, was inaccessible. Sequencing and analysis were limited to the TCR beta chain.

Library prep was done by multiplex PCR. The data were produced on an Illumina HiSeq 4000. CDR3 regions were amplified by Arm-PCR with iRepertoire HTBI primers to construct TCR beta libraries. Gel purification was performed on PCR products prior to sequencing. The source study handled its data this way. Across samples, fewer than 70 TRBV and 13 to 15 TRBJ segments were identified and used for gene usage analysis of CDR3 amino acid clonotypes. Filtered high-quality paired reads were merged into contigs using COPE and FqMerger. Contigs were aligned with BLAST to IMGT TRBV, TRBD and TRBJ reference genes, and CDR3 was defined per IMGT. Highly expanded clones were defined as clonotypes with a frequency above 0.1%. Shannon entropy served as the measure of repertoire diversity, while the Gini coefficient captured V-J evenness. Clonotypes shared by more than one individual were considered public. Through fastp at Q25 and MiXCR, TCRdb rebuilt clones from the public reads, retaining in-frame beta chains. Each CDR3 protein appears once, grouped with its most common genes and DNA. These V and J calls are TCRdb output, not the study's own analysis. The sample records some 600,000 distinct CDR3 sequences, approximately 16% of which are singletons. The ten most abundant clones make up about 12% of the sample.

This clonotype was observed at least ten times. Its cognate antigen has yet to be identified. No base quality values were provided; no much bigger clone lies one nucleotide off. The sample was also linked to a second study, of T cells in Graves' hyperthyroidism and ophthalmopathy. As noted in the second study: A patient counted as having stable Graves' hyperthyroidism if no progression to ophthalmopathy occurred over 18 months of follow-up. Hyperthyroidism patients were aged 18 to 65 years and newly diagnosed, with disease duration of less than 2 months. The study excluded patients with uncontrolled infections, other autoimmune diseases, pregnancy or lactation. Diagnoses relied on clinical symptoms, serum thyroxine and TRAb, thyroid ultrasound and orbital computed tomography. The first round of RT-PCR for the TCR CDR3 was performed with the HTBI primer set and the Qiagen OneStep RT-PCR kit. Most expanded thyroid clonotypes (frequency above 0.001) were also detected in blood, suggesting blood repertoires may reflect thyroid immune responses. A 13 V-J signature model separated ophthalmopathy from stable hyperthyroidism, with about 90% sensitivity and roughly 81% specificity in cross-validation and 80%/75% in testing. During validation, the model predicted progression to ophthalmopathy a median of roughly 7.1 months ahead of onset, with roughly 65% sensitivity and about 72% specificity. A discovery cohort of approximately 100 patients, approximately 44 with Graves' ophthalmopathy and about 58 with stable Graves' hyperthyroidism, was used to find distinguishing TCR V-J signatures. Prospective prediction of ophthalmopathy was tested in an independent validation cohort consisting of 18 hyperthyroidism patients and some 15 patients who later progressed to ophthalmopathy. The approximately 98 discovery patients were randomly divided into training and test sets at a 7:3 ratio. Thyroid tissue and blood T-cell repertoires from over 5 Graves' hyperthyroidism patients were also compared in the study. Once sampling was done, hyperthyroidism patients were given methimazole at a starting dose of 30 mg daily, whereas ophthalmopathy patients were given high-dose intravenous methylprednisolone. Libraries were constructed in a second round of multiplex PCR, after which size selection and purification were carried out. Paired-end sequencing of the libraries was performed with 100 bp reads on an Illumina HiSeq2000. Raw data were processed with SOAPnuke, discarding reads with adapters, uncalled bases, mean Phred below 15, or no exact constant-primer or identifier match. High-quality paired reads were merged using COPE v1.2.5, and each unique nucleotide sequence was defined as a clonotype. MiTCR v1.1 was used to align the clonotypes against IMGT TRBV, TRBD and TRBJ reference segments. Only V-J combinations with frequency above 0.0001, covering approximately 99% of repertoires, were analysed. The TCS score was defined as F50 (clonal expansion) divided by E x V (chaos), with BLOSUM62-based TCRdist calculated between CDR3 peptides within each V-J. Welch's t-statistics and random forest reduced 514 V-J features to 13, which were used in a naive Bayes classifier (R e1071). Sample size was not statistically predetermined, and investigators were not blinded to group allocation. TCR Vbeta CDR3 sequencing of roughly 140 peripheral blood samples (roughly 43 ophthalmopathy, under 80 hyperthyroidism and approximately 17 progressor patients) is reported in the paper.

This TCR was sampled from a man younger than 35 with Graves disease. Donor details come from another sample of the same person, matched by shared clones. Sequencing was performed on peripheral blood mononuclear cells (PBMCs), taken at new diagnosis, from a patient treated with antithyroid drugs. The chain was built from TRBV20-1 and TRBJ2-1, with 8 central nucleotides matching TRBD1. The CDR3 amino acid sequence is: CSARDWRQGNNEQFF. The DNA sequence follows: TGCAGTGCTAGAGATTGGAGACAGGGGAACAATGAGCAGTTCTTC.